The 15 T cell receptor beta chains below all came from one sample that was sequenced in a study of blood T cell repertoires in COVID-19. The method was immunoSEQ multiplex PCR; TCRdb's version includes in-frame clones alone and lacks a portion of them. This sample has roughly 87,000 clones; about four fifths occur once, and the top ten carry 15% to 20%. Sequencing used peripheral blood. Every receptor here comes from an older woman with acute or convalescent COVID-19.

J is TRBJ2-1 and V is TRBV7-9, with 8 nucleotides matching TRBD2. Germline-derived CDR1 and CDR2 are SEHNR and FQNEAQ (reference sequence). The CDR3 is 18 residues long. With 2 bases clipped from V and 5 bases from J, the junction kept 14 bases outside the gene matches. The CDR3 reads CASSLKRLAGGGDNEQFF. The CDR3 bases are TGTGCCAGCAGCTTAAAAAGGTTGGCGGGGGGCGGGGACAATGAGCAGTTCTTC. Drawing the rest from reference TRBV7-9 and TRBJ2-1, the complete variable domain is DTGVSQNPRHKITKRGQNVTFRCDPISEHNRLYWYRQTLGQGPEFLTYFQNEAQLEKSRLLSDRFSAERPKGSFSTLEIQRTEQGDSAMYLCASSLKRLAGGGDNEQFFGPGTRLTVL.

The rearrangement joins TRBV5-1 to TRBJ2-1, with D uncertain. This CDR3 is 16 amino acids long. The germline V gene encodes CDR1 SGHRS and CDR2 YFSETQ. V shed 0 bases and J shed 0 bases, with 10 bases lying between them. The CDR3 here is CASSLGAVRSYNEQFF. The CDR3 DNA follows: TGCGCCAGCAGCTTGGGGGCCGTTCGCTCCTACAATGAGCAGTTCTTC.

This clone occurred once. CDR3 coding DNA: TGTGCCAGCAGCGACCCACTTAGGACAGGACGCTACAATGAGCAGTTCTTC. This encodes CASSDPLRTGRYNEQFF. The rearrangement uses TRBV9 and TRBJ2-1; 7 positions agree with TRBD1. CDR1 is SGDLS and CDR2 is YYNGEE in the germline V gene. This CDR3 region has 17 residues. V lost 3 bases and J lost 3; bases outside the gene matches: 12.

The genes are TRBV30 and TRBJ1-2; 8 nucleotides line up with TRBD1. Trimming at V came to 4 bases and at J to 5 bases, leaving 9 bases not matched to a gene. CDR1 is GTSNPN and CDR2 is SVGIG in the germline V gene (reference sequence). CDR3 size: 14 residues. The CDR3 loop is CAWKAQDRVYGYTF. CDR3 nucleotide sequence: TGTGCCTGGAAAGCCCAGGACAGGGTTTATGGCTACACCTTC. Combining the CDR3 with reference TRBV30 and TRBJ1-2 gives the whole variable domain SQTIHQWPATLVQPVGSPLSLECTVEGTSNPNLYWYRQAAGRGLQLLFYSVGIGQISSEVPQNLSASRPQDRQFILSSKKLLLSDSGFYLCAWKAQDRVYGYTFGSGTRLTVV.

This chain links TRBV2 with TRBJ1-5; maybe TRBD1 (6 bases). Between the trimmed V and J ends, which lost 4 bases and 6 bases, there was a span of 13 bases. Germline loops: CDR1 SNHLY, CDR2 FYNNEI. The length of the CDR3 is 14 residues. CDR3 coding DNA: TGTGCCAGCAGTGGGGCCAGGGGAAGTCAGCCCCAGCATTTT. It yields the protein CASSGARGSQPQHF.

V and J are TRBV29-1 and TRBJ1-2, with 8 bases lining up with TRBD1. The germline V gene has CDR1 SQVTM and CDR2 ANQGSEA. The J segment lost 7 bases and the V segment lost 7 bases, leaving 11 bases of the junction unmatched. CDR3 length: 13 amino acids. The CDR3 protein is CSARTGLFFGYTF. CDR3 sequence (DNA): TGCAGCGCCAGGACAGGGTTATTTTTTGGCTACACCTTC.

The rearrangement uses TRBV4-2 and TRBJ2-2; TRBD1 might be the D (6 bases). This CDR3 has 16 residues. With 1 base removed from V and 2 bases from J, the gap between germline ends came to 11 bases. Germline CDR1 LGHNA, CDR2 YNFKEQ. The CDR3 is CASSQGPGHNTGELFF. CDR3 bases: TGTGCCAGCAGCCAAGGACCGGGACACAACACCGGGGAGCTGTTTTTT.

The chain joins TRBV9 to TRBJ2-1; 9 bases are a match to TRBD2. Per germline, CDR1 SGDLS and CDR2 YYNGEE. Trimming at V came to 2 bases and at J to 7 bases, leaving 10 bases not matched to a gene. The CDR3 sequence is 16 residues long. The CDR3 is CASSVYEAGGANEQFF. CDR3 in DNA: TGTGCCAGCAGCGTGTATGAAGCGGGGGGTGCTAATGAGCAGTTCTTC.

The J gene is TRBJ2-5, the V gene TRBV15, with D uncertain. This CDR3 comprises 12 residues. The germline CDR1 and CDR2 sequences are LNHNV and YYDKDF (reference sequence). V dropped 0 bases and J dropped 7 bases, with 6 bases sitting between them. In DNA form, the CDR3 reads TGTGCCACCAGCAGAGATCGTTGGACCCAGTACTTC. This sequence encodes CATSRDRWTQYF.

V gene TRBV6-5 combines with J gene TRBJ1-1; weak D call: TRBD1 (6 bases). V was pared by 6 bases and J by 12 bases, with 14 bases between. Per germline, CDR1 MNHEY and CDR2 SVGAGI. CDR3 length: 11 residues. The CDR3 loop reads CASRDSPSPFF. CDR3 sequence (DNA): TGTGCCAGCAGGGACAGCCCATCTCCTTTCTTT.

This sequence joins TRBV6-6 and TRBJ1-1, with D tentatively TRBD1 (5 bases). Trimming cost V 2 bases and J 5 bases, with 12 bases left between them. Germline V gene lookup returns CDR1 MNHNY and CDR2 SVGAGI (reference sequence). The CDR3 is 14 residues long. The CDR3 spells CASSYGVGGTEAFF. CDR3 sequence (DNA): TGTGCCAGCAGTTACGGAGTGGGGGGGACTGAAGCTTTCTTT.

V usage is TRBV5-1 and J usage is TRBJ2-7; the D is unclear. The V end was cut by 1 base, the J end by 3 bases, with 8 bases between. This CDR3 spans 13 amino acids. The germline V gene encodes CDR1 SGHRS and CDR2 YFSETQ. CDR3 coding DNA: TGCGCCAGCAGCTTGAGCACTCACTACGAGCAGTACTTC. Translated, it gives CASSLSTHYEQYF.

The rearrangement joins TRBV7-2 to TRBJ2-1; 10 bases agree with TRBD2. Unmatched junction bases numbered 4, after V lost 5 bases and J lost 3 bases. This CDR3 is 15 amino acids long. CDR1 SGHTA and CDR2 FQGNSA come from the germline V gene. The chain's CDR3 is CASSATSGIYNEQFF. The CDR3 DNA reads TGTGCCAGCAGCGCTACTAGCGGGATCTACAATGAGCAGTTCTTC.

V usage is TRBV4-1 and J usage is TRBJ1-3; D not resolved. V dropped 3 bases and J dropped 0 bases, with 12 bases sitting between them. The length of the CDR3 is 16 residues. Looked up from germline, CDR1 is MGHRA and CDR2 is YSYEKL. Here the CDR3 DNA reads TGCGCCAGCAGCCAGCATGAACACAGCTCTGGAAACACCATATATTTT. Amino acids: CASSQHEHSSGNTIYF.

The chain joins TRBV27 to TRBJ1-3, with TRBD1 matching 10 bases. Per the germline V gene, CDR1 is MNHEY and CDR2 is SMNVEV (reference sequence). CDR3 size: 15 residues. Trimming removed 2 bases from V and 3 bases from J; junction bases left unmatched: 1. The DNA for the CDR3 is TGTGCCAGCAGTTTAGGGACAGGGGTTGGAAACACCATATATTTT. It translates to CASSLGTGVGNTIYF.